The 7 T cell receptor beta chains below come from one sample, sequenced in a study of cytomegalovirus exposure and HLA in healthy donors. The PCR had 60 Vbeta and 13 Jbeta primers. The table came from immunoSEQ multiplex PCR; TCRdb's copy has only in-frame clones and leaves some out. The sample shows 100,000 to 150,000 clones, more than 75% of them seen only once. Specimen: PBMCs. All receptors come from a woman aged 25-40 years in good health and CMV-seronegative.

The J gene is TRBJ2-6, the V gene TRBV18, with 7 bases fitting TRBD1. In germline, CDR1 is KGHSH, CDR2 LQKENI. The J segment lost 2 bases and the V segment lost 3 bases, leaving 1 base of the junction unmatched. This CDR3 region has 15 residues. The CDR3 sequence: CASSPRGTGANVLTF. The CDR3 DNA follows: TGTGCCAGCTCACCCAGGGGGACTGGGGCCAACGTCCTGACTTTC.

The genes are TRBV2 and TRBJ2-3; D unresolved. This CDR3 is 13 amino acids long. Germline V gene data show CDR1 as SNHLY and CDR2 as FYNNEI. V was clipped by 4 bases and J by 3 bases, with 8 bases between them. The CDR3 nucleotides are TGTGCCAGCAGTGGCTTCCAGACAGATACGCAGTATTTT. Translation: CASSGFQTDTQYF.

V gene TRBV6-1 combines with J gene TRBJ2-2; 8 bases align to TRBD2. Germline lookup yields CDR1 MNHNS and CDR2 SASEGT. This CDR3 is built from 15 residues. Germline trimming cut 7 bases from V and 5 bases from J; bases unmatched to any gene: 9. Here the CDR3 DNA reads TGTGCCAGCATGAGCGGGAGAACTGGGACCGGGGAGCTGTTTTTT. It codes for CASMSGRTGTGELFF.

V usage is TRBV19 and J usage is TRBJ1-1, with a possible D match to TRBD1 (6 bases). Germline CDR1 LNHDA, CDR2 SQIVND (reference sequence). V was cut by 4 bases and J by 3 bases, with 12 bases left in between. The length of the CDR3 is 14 residues. The DNA for the CDR3 is TGTGCCAGTAGTAACAGGGCCTTCGACACTGAAGCTTTCTTT. Protein sequence: CASSNRAFDTEAFF.

This clone was counted a single time. The V gene is TRBV28, the J gene TRBJ1-1, with TRBD1 as a possible D gene (6 bases). The CDR3 covers 15 residues. CDR1 MDHEN and CDR2 SYDVKM come from the germline V gene. V shed 6 bases and J shed 5 bases, with 19 bases lying between them. In DNA, the CDR3 is TGTGCCAGCAGGCCAGGGGATCTAGGATGGACTGAAGCTTTCTTT. Translation gives CASRPGDLGWTEAFF.

This clone was detected only a few times. The CDR3 spells CASSYLGLAGGGEQFF. CDR3 DNA sequence: TGTGCCAGCAGTTACCTAGGTCTAGCGGGAGGAGGGGAGCAGTTCTTC. V and J are TRBV6-6 and TRBJ2-1; 11 bases align to TRBD2. Germline V lookup: CDR1 MNHNY, CDR2 SVGAGI (reference sequence). The CDR3 extends over 16 amino acids. V lost 2 bases to trimming and J lost 10 bases; unmatched junction nucleotides: 10.

The rearrangement uses TRBV27 and TRBJ1-1, with a possible D match to TRBD1 (6 bases). Germline V gives CDR1 MNHEY, CDR2 SMNVEV (reference sequence). The CDR3 runs to 16 residues. The V gene lost 2 bases and the J gene lost 5 bases, with 18 bases spanning the gap. The CDR3 is CASSLRWAGERTEAFF. In DNA, the CDR3 is TGTGCCAGCAGTTTACGTTGGGCAGGGGAGAGGACTGAAGCTTTCTTT.